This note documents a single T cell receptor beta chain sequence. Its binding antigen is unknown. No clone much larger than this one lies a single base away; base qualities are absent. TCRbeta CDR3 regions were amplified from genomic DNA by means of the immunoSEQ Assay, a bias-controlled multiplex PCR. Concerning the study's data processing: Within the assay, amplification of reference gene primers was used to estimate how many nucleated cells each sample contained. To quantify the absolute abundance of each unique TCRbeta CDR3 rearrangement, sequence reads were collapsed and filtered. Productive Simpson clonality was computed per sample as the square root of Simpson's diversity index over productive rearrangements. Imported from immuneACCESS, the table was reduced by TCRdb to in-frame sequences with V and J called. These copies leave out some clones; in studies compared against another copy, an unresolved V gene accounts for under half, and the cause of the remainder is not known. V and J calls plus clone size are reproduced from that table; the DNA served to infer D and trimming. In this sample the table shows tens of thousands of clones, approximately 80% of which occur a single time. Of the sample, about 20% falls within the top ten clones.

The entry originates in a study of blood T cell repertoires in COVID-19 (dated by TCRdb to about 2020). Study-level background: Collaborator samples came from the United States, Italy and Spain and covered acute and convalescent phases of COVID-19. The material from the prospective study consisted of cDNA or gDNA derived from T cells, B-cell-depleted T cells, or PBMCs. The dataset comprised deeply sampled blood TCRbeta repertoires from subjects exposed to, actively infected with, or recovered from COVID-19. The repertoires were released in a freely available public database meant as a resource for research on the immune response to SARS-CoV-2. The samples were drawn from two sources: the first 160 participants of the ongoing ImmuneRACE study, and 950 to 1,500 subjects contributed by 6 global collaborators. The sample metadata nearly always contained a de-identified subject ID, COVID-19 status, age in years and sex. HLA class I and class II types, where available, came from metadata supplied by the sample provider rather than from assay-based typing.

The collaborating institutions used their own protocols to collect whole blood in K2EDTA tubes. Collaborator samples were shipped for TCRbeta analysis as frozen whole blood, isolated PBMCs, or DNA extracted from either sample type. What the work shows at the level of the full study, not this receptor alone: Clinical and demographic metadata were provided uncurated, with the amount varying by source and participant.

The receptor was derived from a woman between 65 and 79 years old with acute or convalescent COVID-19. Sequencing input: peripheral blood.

The encoded CDR3 is CASTSGSTEAFF. In nucleotide form, the sequence is TGTGCCAGCACCTCGGGGTCCACTGAAGCTTTCTTT. The V and J genes are TRBV6-5 and TRBJ1-1, with no reliable assignment of the D segment. Trimming at the junction amounts to 7 bases on V and 4 bases on J, and the germline ends lie 10 bases apart. Including the terminal cysteine and phenylalanine, the CDR3 comprises 12 residues. The kept DNA is CDR3 alone, 36 bases in frame from the first base. The germline V gene encodes CDR1 MNHEY and CDR2 SVGAGI.